This T cell receptor beta chain was observed in a study of blood T cells in healthy people across ages. A sample-barcoded 5' primer and a J-beta primer mix were used in a second PCR of roughly 7 to 11 cycles. A single record per CDR3 protein comes from TCRdb applying MiXCR to the 5' RACE reads. The sample holds some 730,000 distinct CDR3 sequences, approximately 21% seen once. V lost 2 bases and J lost 7, with 9 bases in between. The CDR3 is 14 residues long. CDR1 MNHEY and CDR2 SVGAGI come from the germline V gene. This clonotype was seen only a few times. The gene calls are TRBV6-5 and TRBJ1-6; a possible D gene is TRBD1 (6 bases). The source of this sequence is a man aged 65-85 years in good health. Sequenced sample: blood. The CDR3 protein is CASSYRQGNSPLHF. CDR3 bases: TGTGCCAGCAGTTACAGGCAGGGGAATTCACCCCTCCACTTT.